The T cell receptor (beta chain) under discussion was sequenced for a study of T cell repertoires in cytomegalovirus infection. General study points: HLA-C-restricted CMV clonotypes gave the most frequent clonotype in two of eight donors.

The table lists this clonotype with a few counts. What it binds is unknown. In TCRdb, the reads were re-called with MiXCR into one record per CDR3 protein. The top ten clones hold approximately 19% of a sample with approximately 270,000 distinct CDR3 sequences, roughly a fifth of them seen once. This specimen was cultured PBMCs, taken from culture after CMV antigen stimulation. The receptor's source is a human donor in good health (CMV status not recorded). Some clones in this sample may be carry-over from other donors' samples.

This CDR3 reads CASRRGTYNEQFF. CDR3 sequence (DNA): TGTGCCAGCCGACGCGGCACCTACAATGAGCAGTTCTTC. The rearrangement joins TRBV6-1 to TRBJ2-1; no clear D. The germline V and J ends were trimmed by 8 bases and 2 bases, with 10 bases remaining between them. The germline CDR1 and CDR2 sequences are MNHNS and SASEGT. The CDR3 is 13 amino acids.